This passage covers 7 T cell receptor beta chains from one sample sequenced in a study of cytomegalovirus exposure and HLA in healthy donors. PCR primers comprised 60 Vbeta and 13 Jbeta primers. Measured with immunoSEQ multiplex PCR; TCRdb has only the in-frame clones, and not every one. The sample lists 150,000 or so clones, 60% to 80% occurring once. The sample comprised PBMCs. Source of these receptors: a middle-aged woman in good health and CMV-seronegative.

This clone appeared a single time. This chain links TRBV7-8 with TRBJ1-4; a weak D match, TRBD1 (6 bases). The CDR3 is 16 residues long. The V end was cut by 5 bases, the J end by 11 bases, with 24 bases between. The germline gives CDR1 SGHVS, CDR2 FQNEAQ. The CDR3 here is CASSPNLLTGLRKLFF. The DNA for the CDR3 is TGTGCCAGCAGCCCAAATTTACTCACAGGGCTTCGTAAACTGTTTTTT.

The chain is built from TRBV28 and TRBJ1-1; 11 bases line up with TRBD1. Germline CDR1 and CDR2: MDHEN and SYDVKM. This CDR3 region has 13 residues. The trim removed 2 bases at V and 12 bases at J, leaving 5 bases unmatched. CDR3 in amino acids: CASSLPDRGQTFF. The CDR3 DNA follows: TGTGCCAGCAGTTTACCGGACAGGGGGCAAACTTTCTTT. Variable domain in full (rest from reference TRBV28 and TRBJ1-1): DVKVTQSSRYLVKRTGEKVFLECVQDMDHENMFWYRQDPGLGLRLIYFSYDVKMKEKGDIPEGYSVSREKKERFSLILESASTNQTSMYLCASSLPDRGQTFFGQGTRLTVV.

CDR3 loop: CASSLSLKEQYF. CDR3 nucleotide sequence: TGTGCCAGCAGCTTATCACTGAAAGAGCAGTACTTC. V gene TRBV7-9 combines with J gene TRBJ2-7, with unresolved D. This CDR3 comprises 12 residues. Germline CDR1 reads SEHNR; CDR2 reads FQNEAQ (reference sequence). Trimming stripped 2 bases from V and 7 bases from J, with 9 bases between.

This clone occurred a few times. The CDR3 here is CASSYSPMSNTGELFF. The CDR3 nucleotides read TGTGCCAGCAGTTACTCTCCCATGAGTAACACCGGGGAGCTGTTTTTT. The rearrangement links TRBV6-6 to TRBJ2-2; no clear D. CDR3 length: 16 amino acids. V lost 0 bases and J lost 2, with 10 bases in between. Looked up from germline, CDR1 is MNHNY and CDR2 is SVGAGI (reference sequence).

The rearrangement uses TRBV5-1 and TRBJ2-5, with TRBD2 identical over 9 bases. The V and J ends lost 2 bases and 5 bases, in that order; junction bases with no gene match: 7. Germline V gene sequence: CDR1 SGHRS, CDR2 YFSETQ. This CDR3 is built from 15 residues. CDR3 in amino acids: CASSFSGRWEETQYF. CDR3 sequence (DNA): TGCGCCAGCAGCTTTAGCGGGAGATGGGAGGAGACCCAGTACTTC.

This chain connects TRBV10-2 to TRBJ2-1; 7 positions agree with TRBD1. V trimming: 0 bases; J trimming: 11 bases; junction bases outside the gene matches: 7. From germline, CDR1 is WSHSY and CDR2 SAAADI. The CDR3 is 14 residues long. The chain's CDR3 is CASSESVEGAKQFF. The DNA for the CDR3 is TGCGCCAGCAGTGAGTCGGTAGAGGGGGCAAAGCAGTTCTTC.

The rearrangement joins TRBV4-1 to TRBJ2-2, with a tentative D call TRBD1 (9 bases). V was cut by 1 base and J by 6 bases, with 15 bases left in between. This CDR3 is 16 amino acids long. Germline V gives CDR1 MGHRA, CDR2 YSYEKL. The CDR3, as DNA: TGCGCCAGCAGCCAAGTAGCGGGACAGGGTGCCGGGGAGCTGTTTTTT. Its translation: CASSQVAGQGAGELFF.